This T cell receptor (beta chain) is drawn from a study of shared clonotypes between healthy human individuals. Every subset's genomic DNA went evenly onto several immunoSEQ plates. Sequenced by immunoSEQ multiplex PCR; TCRdb stores in-frame clones only, minus some. The sample includes more than 900,000 clones, about 80% seen only once; the top ten take around 0.61%. This TCR came from a man younger than 30 in good health. Some clones in this sample may be carry-over from other donors' samples. Sequencing was carried out using memory CD4+ T cells from PBMCs. As for subset: CD45RA-negative fraction.

CDR3 nucleotide sequence: TGTGCCATCAGTGATATACAGGGGGCTGAAGCTTTCTTT. This encodes CAISDIQGAEAFF. The chain combines TRBV10-3 with TRBJ1-1; TRBD1 agrees at 8 bases. Germline CDR1 reads ENHRY; CDR2 reads SYGVKD. CDR3 length: 13 residues. V lost 3 bases to trimming and J lost 6 bases; unmatched junction nucleotides: 3.